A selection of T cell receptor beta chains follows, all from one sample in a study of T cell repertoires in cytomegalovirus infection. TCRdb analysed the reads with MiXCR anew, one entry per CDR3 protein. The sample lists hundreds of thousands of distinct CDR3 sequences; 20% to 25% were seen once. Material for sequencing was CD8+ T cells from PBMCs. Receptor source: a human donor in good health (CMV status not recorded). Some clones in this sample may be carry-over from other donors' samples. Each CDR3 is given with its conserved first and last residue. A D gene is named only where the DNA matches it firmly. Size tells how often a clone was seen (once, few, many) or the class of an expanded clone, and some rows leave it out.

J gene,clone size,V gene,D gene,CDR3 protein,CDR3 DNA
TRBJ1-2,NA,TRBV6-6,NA,CASSYTPTASYGYTF,TGTGCCAGCAGTTACACACCGACAGCTTCCTATGGCTACACCTTT
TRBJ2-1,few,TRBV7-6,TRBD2,CASSFALAGGNYNEQFF,TGTGCCAGCAGCTTTGCTCTAGCGGGGGGGAACTACAATGAGCAGTTCTTC
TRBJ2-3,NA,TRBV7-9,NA,CASSPALGGTQYF,TGTGCCAGCAGCCCAGCCCTCGGGGGTACGCAGTATTTT
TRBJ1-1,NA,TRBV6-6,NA,CASSYSMAAEAFF,TGTGCCAGCAGTTACTCGATGGCAGCTGAAGCTTTCTTT
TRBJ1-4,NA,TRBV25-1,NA,CASSKDSGPGKLFF,TGTGCCAGCAGTAAAGACAGTGGGCCGGGAAAACTGTTTTTT
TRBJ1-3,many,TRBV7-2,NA,CASSLFPGEATSGNTIYF,TGTGCCAGCAGCTTATTTCCGGGCGAGGCGACGTCTGGAAACACCATATATTTT
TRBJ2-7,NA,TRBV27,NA,CAAGEPYEQYF,TGTGCCGCCGGGGAACCCTACGAGCAGTACTTC
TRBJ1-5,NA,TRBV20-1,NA,CSATDGEPPHF,TGCAGTGCTACTGACGGGGAACCCCCCCATTTT
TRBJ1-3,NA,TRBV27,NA,CASSLSMAGGNTIYF,TGTGCCAGCAGTTTATCCATGGCAGGAGGAAACACCATATATTTT
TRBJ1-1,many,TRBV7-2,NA,CASSYTSGNTEAFF,TGTGCCAGCAGCTATACGTCAGGGAACACTGAAGCTTTCTTT
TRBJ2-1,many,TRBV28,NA,CASSRRQVYNEQFF,TGTGCCAGCAGCCGTAGACAGGTTTACAATGAGCAGTTCTTC
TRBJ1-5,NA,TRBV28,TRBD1,CASSLSTGGYQPQHF,TGTGCCAGCAGTTTAAGTACAGGGGGCTATCAGCCCCAGCATTTT
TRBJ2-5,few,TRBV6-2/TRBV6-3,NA,CASSYRRSEYF,TGTGCCAGCAGTTATAGGAGGAGCGAGTACTTC
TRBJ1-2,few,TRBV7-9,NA,CASTRDADYGYTF,TGTGCCAGCACCCGGGACGCGGACTATGGCTACACCTTC
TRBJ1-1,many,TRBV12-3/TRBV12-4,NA,CASPNPIRALGGTEAFF,TGTGCCAGTCCCAACCCAATTAGGGCCCTTGGTGGGACTGAAGCTTTCTTT
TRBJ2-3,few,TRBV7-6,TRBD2,CASRRLAVGTDTQYF,TGTGCCAGCAGACGACTAGCGGTTGGCACAGATACGCAGTATTTT
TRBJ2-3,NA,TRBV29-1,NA,CSVAGQRVADTQYF,TGCAGCGTCGCCGGACAGAGGGTTGCAGATACGCAGTATTTT
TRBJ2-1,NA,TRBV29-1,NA,CSVVRDDEQFF,TGCAGCGTTGTAAGGGACGATGAGCAGTTCTTC
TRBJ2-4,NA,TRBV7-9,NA,CASSFPGWNIQYF,TGTGCCAGCAGCTTTCCGGGTTGGAACATTCAGTACTTC
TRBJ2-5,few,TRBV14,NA,CASSQESRWHQETQYF,TGTGCCAGCAGCCAAGAAAGTCGGTGGCACCAAGAGACCCAGTACTTC
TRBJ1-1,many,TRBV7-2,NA,CASSLKSQIPTEAFF,TGTGCCAGCAGCTTAAAGTCGCAAATACCCACTGAAGCTTTCTTT
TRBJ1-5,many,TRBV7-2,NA,CASSPSNQPQHF,TGTGCCAGCAGCCCGTCTAATCAGCCCCAGCATTTT
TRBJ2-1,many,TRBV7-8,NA,CASSSEQAPQQFF,TGTGCCAGCAGCTCTGAACAGGCCCCTCAGCAGTTCTTC
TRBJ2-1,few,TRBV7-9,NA,CASSLIRAGNEQFF,TGTGCCAGCAGCTTAATCAGGGCTGGCAATGAGCAGTTCTTC
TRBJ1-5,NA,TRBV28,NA,CASSFLGGGPQPQHF,TGTGCCAGCAGTTTCCTCGGGGGAGGGCCCCAGCCCCAGCATTTT
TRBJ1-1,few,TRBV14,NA,CASRAGVTEAFF,TGTGCCAGCAGGGCAGGGGTTACTGAAGCTTTCTTT
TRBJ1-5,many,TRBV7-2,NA,CASSLSGGNNQPQHF,TGTGCCAGCAGCTTATCGGGGGGCAACAATCAGCCCCAGCATTTT
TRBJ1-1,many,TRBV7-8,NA,CASSPRAGLNTEAFF,TGTGCCAGCAGCCCTAGAGCAGGGTTGAACACTGAAGCTTTCTTT
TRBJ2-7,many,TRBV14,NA,CASSPAGQSFYEQYF,TGTGCCAGCAGCCCGGCCGGACAGAGCTTTTACGAGCAGTACTTC
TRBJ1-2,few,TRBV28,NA,CASSYVQPKEDGYTF,TGTGCCAGCAGTTACGTACAGCCCAAAGAGGATGGCTACACCTTC
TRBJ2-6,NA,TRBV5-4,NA,CTSSLWGSGANVLTF,TGTACCAGCAGCTTGTGGGGGTCTGGGGCCAACGTCCTGACTTTC
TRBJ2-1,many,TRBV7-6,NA,CASSLGGDSYNEQFF,TGTGCCAGCAGCTTAGGGGGGGATTCCTACAATGAGCAGTTCTTC
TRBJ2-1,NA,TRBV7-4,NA,CASSPRAPSPGEQFF,TGTGCCAGCAGCCCCCGGGCCCCCTCTCCGGGTGAGCAGTTCTTC
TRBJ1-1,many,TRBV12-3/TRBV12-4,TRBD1,CASTSDRANASPMDTEAFF,TGTGCCAGCACCTCAGACAGGGCTAACGCTTCTCCGATGGACACTGAAGCTTTCTTT
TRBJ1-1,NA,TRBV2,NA,CASSVTGMKTEAFF,TGTGCCAGCAGTGTAACAGGGATGAAAACTGAAGCTTTCTTT
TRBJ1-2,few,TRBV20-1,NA,CSARDPLDPNYGYTF,TGCAGTGCTAGAGATCCTCTAGATCCTAACTATGGCTACACCTTC
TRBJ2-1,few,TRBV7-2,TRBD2,CASSLSLAGGPGDEQFF,TGTGCCAGCAGCTTAAGCCTAGCGGGGGGGCCGGGAGATGAGCAGTTCTTC
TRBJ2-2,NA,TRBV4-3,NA,CASSQDGSRVTGELFF,TGCGCCAGCAGCCAAGATGGATCAAGGGTCACCGGGGAGCTGTTTTTT
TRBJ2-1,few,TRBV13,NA,CASSLRTGVGSREYNEQFF,TGTGCCAGCAGCCTCAGGACGGGGGTTGGGTCCCGTGAATACAATGAGCAGTTCTTC
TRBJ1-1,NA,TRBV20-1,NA,CSARDLEGVERWGEAFF,TGCAGTGCTAGAGATTTGGAGGGAGTTGAGCGCTGGGGTGAAGCTTTCTTT
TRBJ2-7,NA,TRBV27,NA,CASRPIGFYEQYF,TGTGCCAGCAGACCAATTGGTTTCTACGAGCAGTACTTC
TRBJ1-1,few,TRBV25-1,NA,CASSVGHLPREAFF,TGTGCCAGCAGTGTTGGACACCTTCCAAGGGAGGCTTTCTTT
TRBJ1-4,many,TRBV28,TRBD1,CASSLQGAGEKLFF,TGTGCCAGCAGTTTACAGGGGGCAGGTGAAAAACTGTTTTTT
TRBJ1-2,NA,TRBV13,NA,CASSDRDVDYGYTF,TGTGCCAGCAGCGACCGGGACGTCGACTATGGCTACACCTTC
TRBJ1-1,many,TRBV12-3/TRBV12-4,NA,CASSLEGNEAFF,TGTGCCAGCAGTTTAGAAGGGAATGAAGCTTTCTTT
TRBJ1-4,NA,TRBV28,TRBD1,CASSFRTGQGSEKLFF,TGTGCCAGCAGTTTTCGGACAGGGCAGGGATCTGAAAAACTGTTTTTT
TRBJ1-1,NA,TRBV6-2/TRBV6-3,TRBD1,CASSYYPGTGGDLNTEAFF,TGTGCCAGCAGTTACTACCCCGGGACAGGGGGCGACCTGAACACTGAAGCTTTCTTT
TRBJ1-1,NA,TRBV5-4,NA,CASSPRPSNTEAFF,TGTGCCAGCAGTCCCAGGCCCTCGAACACTGAAGCTTTCTTT
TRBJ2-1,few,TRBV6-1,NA,CASSAGLYNEQFF,TGTGCCAGCAGTGCCGGGCTTTACAATGAGCAGTTCTTC
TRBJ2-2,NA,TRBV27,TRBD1,CASSSLDRANTGELFF,TGTGCCAGCAGTTCCCTCGACAGGGCGAACACCGGGGAGCTGTTTTTT
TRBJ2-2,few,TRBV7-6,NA,CARGNTGELFF,TGTGCCAGAGGGAACACCGGGGAGCTGTTTTTT
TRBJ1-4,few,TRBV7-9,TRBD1,CASSFVGGAGKLFF,TGTGCCAGCAGCTTCGTAGGGGGCGCGGGAAAACTGTTTTTT